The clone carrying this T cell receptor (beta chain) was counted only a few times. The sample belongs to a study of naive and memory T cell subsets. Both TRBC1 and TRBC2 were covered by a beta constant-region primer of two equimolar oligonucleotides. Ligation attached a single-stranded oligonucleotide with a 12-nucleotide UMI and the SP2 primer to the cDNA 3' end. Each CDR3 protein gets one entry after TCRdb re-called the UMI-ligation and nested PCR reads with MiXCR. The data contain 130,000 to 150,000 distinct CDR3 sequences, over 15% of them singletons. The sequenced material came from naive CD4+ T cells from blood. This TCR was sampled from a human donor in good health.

CDR3 residues: CASSLTNDRYNEQFF. The CDR3 nucleotides are TGTGCCAGCAGCTTAACGAACGACAGATACAATGAGCAGTTCTTC. The gene calls are TRBV7-3 and TRBJ2-1; D may be TRBD1 (5 bases). CDR1 and CDR2 (germline): SGHTA, FQGTGA. The CDR3 loop spans 15 amino acids. Trimming stripped 0 bases from V and 4 bases from J, with 10 bases between.